This entry lists 29 T cell receptor beta chains sequenced from one sample in a study of shared clonotypes between healthy human individuals. The assay was immunoSEQ multiplex PCR, and TCRdb's table has in-frame clones only and misses some. This sample yields millions of clones, of which 80% to 95% are seen a single time; 0.39% belongs to the top ten. Source material: naive CD4+ T cells from PBMCs. Regarding subset: CD45RA+ positively selected. The receptors derive from a man aged 18 to 30 in good health. Some clones in this sample may be carry-over from other donors' samples.

The rearrangement joins TRBV2 to TRBJ2-5; possibly TRBD1 or TRBD2 for D (6 bases each). The CDR3 contains 15 residues. Germline V gene sequence: CDR1 SNHLY, CDR2 FYNNEI. V was pared by 7 bases and J by 5 bases, with 20 bases between. CDR3 amino acids: CASKTSVGGWETQYF. The CDR3 DNA reads as TGTGCCAGCAAGACTTCTGTGGGGGGCTGGGAGACCCAGTACTTC.

As for this clone: The sample has other DNA sequences that encode this CDR3 too. V usage is TRBV10-3 and J usage is TRBJ2-7; D unresolved. The CDR3 covers 12 residues. V shed 2 bases and J shed 3 bases, with 5 bases lying between them. The germline V gene has CDR1 ENHRY and CDR2 SYGVKD. The CDR3 DNA follows: TGTGCCATCAGTGAGACGAGCTACGAGCAGTACTTC. It codes for CAISETSYEQYF.

The V and J genes are TRBV5-1 and TRBJ2-5; a possible D gene is TRBD2 (5 bases). V was cut by 7 bases and J by 4 bases, with 17 bases left in between. This CDR3 is built from 14 residues. CDR1 is SGHRS and CDR2 is YFSETQ in the germline V gene. The CDR3 reads CASQLSESGETQYF. In DNA, the CDR3 is TGCGCCAGCCAACTTAGCGAGAGCGGAGAGACCCAGTACTTC.

The chain employs TRBV28 and TRBJ1-1; TRBD1 might be the D (6 bases). Germline loops: CDR1 MDHEN, CDR2 SYDVKM. V dropped 4 bases and J dropped 7 bases, with 19 bases sitting between them. The CDR3 loop spans 15 amino acids. The CDR3 DNA follows: TGTGCCAGCAGTTCTCAGGGGAGAGGTTTCATTGAAGCTTTCTTT. It codes for CASSSQGRGFIEAFF.

The chain uses TRBV2 and TRBJ2-7, with 7 bases identical to TRBD1. Trimming took 7 bases from V and 0 from J; bases not matched to a gene: 6. CDR1 SNHLY and CDR2 FYNNEI come from the germline V gene. This CDR3 contains 14 residues. In nucleotides, the CDR3 is TGTGCCAGCAAAAGAGGGACAGCCTCCTACGAGCAGTACTTC. Protein: CASKRGTASYEQYF.

As to this clone: The sample contains more than one DNA sequence encoding this CDR3. The genes are TRBV5-1 and TRBJ2-3; no reliable D call. CDR3 size: 14 residues. Germline CDR1 is SGHRS and CDR2 is YFSETQ. V was cut by 0 bases and J by 3 bases, with 8 bases left in between. For the CDR3, the DNA is TGCGCCAGCAGCTTGGGGACCTTAACAGATACGCAGTATTTT. It codes for CASSLGTLTDTQYF. The full variable domain, with the rest looked up from reference TRBV5-1 and TRBJ2-3, is KAGVTQTPRYLIKTRGQQVTLSCSPISGHRSVSWYQQTPGQGLQFLFEYFSETQRNKGNFPGRFSGRQFSNSRSEMNVSTLELGDSALYLCASSLGTLTDTQYFGPGTRLTVL.

The V and J genes are TRBV5-1 and TRBJ2-5, with TRBD2 identical over 13 bases. Germline V gives CDR1 SGHRS, CDR2 YFSETQ. The V segment lost 1 base and the J segment 2 bases; nucleotides outside the gene matches: 2. The CDR3 has 16 residues. CDR3 in DNA: TGCGCCAGCAGCTTGACTAGCGGGAGGGGTCAAGAGACCCAGTACTTC. It specifies CASSLTSGRGQETQYF.

The chain recombines TRBV18 with TRBJ2-5, with D tentatively TRBD2 (7 bases). The V end lost 0 bases, the J end lost 6 bases, and 20 bases lay between the germline ends. The germline V gene has CDR1 KGHSH and CDR2 LQKENI. This CDR3 has 17 amino acids. Here the CDR3 reads CASSPPSGDTGRKTQYF. For the CDR3, the DNA is TGTGCCAGCTCACCACCGTCCGGGGACACCGGGAGGAAGACCCAGTACTTC.

The chain links TRBV28 to TRBJ1-2; the D is unclear. CDR1 and CDR2 (germline): MDHEN, SYDVKM. V was shortened by 6 bases and J by 7 bases, with 12 bases between the two germline ends. This CDR3 has 12 residues. CDR3 region: CASRASVLGYTF. In nucleotides, the CDR3 is TGTGCCAGCAGGGCCAGTGTACTTGGCTACACCTTC.

This clone was detected once. This rearrangement joins TRBV5-1 to TRBJ1-2; 11 nucleotides match TRBD1. This CDR3 spans 16 amino acids. Germline trimming cut 4 bases from V and 5 bases from J; bases unmatched to any gene: 10. Germline V lookup: CDR1 SGHRS, CDR2 YFSETQ. CDR3 loop: CASSGPGTGGIYGYTF. The DNA for the CDR3 is TGCGCCAGCAGCGGCCCCGGGACAGGGGGTATTTATGGCTACACCTTC.

The chain carries TRBV5-8 and TRBJ1-2; a weak D match, TRBD1 (6 bases). The CDR3 is 16 amino acids. V lost 1 base, J lost 5 bases, and 18 bases lay in between. Germline V gene lookup returns CDR1 SGHTS and CDR2 YDEGEE. CDR3 sequence (DNA): TGTGCCAGCAGCTTGCAACGCAGGGGATTGGGGTATGGCTACACCTTC. This codes for CASSLQRRGLGYGYTF.

CDR3 loop: CASSTHRVGYEQYF. DNA for the CDR3: TGTGCCAGCAGCACCCACAGGGTGGGGTACGAGCAGTACTTC. This chain uses TRBV9 with TRBJ2-7; D may be TRBD1 (6 bases). Trimming pared 4 bases from V and 4 bases from J, leaving 15 bases between. Germline loops: CDR1 SGDLS, CDR2 YYNGEE. This CDR3 is 14 amino acids long.

This sequence joins TRBV25-1 and TRBJ1-1; D uncertain. The CDR3 contains 13 residues. V was pared by 7 bases and J by 3 bases, with 12 bases between. CDR1 is MGHDK, CDR2 SYGVNS, per germline. CDR3 nucleotides: TGTGCCAGCACCCAGTTTGGGGACACTGAAGCTTTCTTT. Encoded protein: CASTQFGDTEAFF.

The chain carries TRBV14 and TRBJ2-3; 9 bases line up with TRBD1. CDR3 length equals 15 residues. Germline loops: CDR1 SGHDN, CDR2 FVKESK. The J segment lost 4 bases and the V segment lost 4 bases, leaving 6 bases of the junction unmatched. CDR3 coding DNA: TGTGCCAGCAGCCCGAACAGGGGGCGTGCAGATACGCAGTATTTT. Translation gives CASSPNRGRADTQYF.

The chain is built from TRBV5-1 and TRBJ2-7, with 8 bases identical to TRBD2. The germline CDR1 and CDR2 sequences are SGHRS and YFSETQ. The V gene end was trimmed by 7 bases and the J gene end by 6 bases; junction bases not matched to a gene: 15. This CDR3 spans 15 amino acids. CDR3 in amino acids: CASGAVAGLVGEQYF. CDR3 coding DNA: TGCGCCAGCGGGGCCGTTGCGGGACTAGTAGGCGAGCAGTACTTC.

The genes are TRBV19 and TRBJ2-7, with D possibly being TRBD1 (5 bases). CDR3 length: 14 residues. Germline CDR1 is LNHDA and CDR2 is SQIVND (reference sequence). The ends were cut back, 5 bases at V and 3 bases at J, with 14 bases in the middle. Here the CDR3 DNA reads TGTGCCAGTAGTCGTTCAGGGATTTTCTACGAGCAGTACTTC. Translated, it gives CASSRSGIFYEQYF.

J is TRBJ1-4 and V is TRBV28, with TRBD1 matching 7 bases. Germline-derived CDR1 and CDR2 are MDHEN and SYDVKM. The CDR3 is 16 amino acids. Losses at the gene ends were 5 bases for V and 0 bases for J; bases not matched to a gene: 6. CDR3 amino acids: CASSRGTATTNEKLFF. The CDR3 DNA reads TGTGCCAGCAGTAGGGGGACAGCCACAACTAATGAAAAACTGTTTTTT.

This chain links TRBV5-1 with TRBJ2-3; the D is unclear. V was pared by 2 bases and J by 2 bases, with 9 bases between. Germline loops: CDR1 SGHRS, CDR2 YFSETQ. This CDR3 has 14 amino acids. The CDR3, as DNA: TGCGCCAGCAGCTTCATCGCAAACACAGATACGCAGTATTTT. Protein: CASSFIANTDTQYF.

This clone was counted a single time. V gene TRBV27 combines with J gene TRBJ1-2; possibly TRBD1 for D (6 bases). The germline V gene encodes CDR1 MNHEY and CDR2 SMNVEV (reference sequence). Trimming pared 10 bases from V and 8 bases from J, leaving 20 bases between. The length of the CDR3 is 13 residues. In DNA form, the CDR3 reads TGTGCCACCGGGGGTGGCAGGGGATTGGGCTACACCTTC. Its protein product is CATGGGRGLGYTF.

The gene calls are TRBV7-8 and TRBJ2-3; 7 nucleotides agree with TRBD2. Germline values: CDR1 SGHVS, CDR2 FQNEAQ. The V gene end was trimmed by 1 base and the J gene end by 3 bases; junction bases not matched to a gene: 7. The CDR3 is 16 residues long. CDR3 in DNA: TGTGCCAGCAGCTTAGTCCGCGGGAGTTTAACAGATACGCAGTATTTT. Protein sequence: CASSLVRGSLTDTQYF.

The chain joins TRBV20-1 to TRBJ1-5, with D unresolved. CDR1 is DFQATT and CDR2 is SNEGSKA in the germline V gene (reference sequence). The CDR3 is 11 amino acids. Deletions cut 1 base from V and 7 bases from J, with 5 bases between. CDR3 loop: CSARASQPQHF. The CDR3 nucleotides are TGCAGTGCTAGAGCGAGCCAGCCCCAGCATTTT.

J is TRBJ2-7 and V is TRBV7-6; D gene unclear. The CDR3 contains 13 residues. The germline V gene has CDR1 SGHVS and CDR2 FNYEAQ. The ends were cut back, 5 bases at V and 1 base at J, with 9 bases in the middle. This chain's CDR3 is CASSKPTSYEQYF. CDR3 coding DNA: TGTGCCAGCAGCAAGCCTACTTCCTACGAGCAGTACTTC.

The chain is built from TRBV11-3 and TRBJ2-7, with D unresolved. V lost 3 bases to trimming and J lost 5 bases, with 11 bases between them. The germline CDR1 and CDR2 sequences are SGHNT and YENEEA. The CDR3 is 13 residues long. CDR3 sequence: CASSFGEKDEQYF. CDR3 coding DNA: TGTGCCAGCAGCTTTGGGGAAAAGGACGAGCAGTACTTC.

The chain joins TRBV2 to TRBJ1-5; 9 positions match TRBD1. V lost 5 bases, J lost 3 bases, and 2 bases stayed unmatched. CDR3 length equals 14 residues. Germline-derived CDR1 and CDR2 are SNHLY and FYNNEI. CDR3 sequence (DNA): TGTGCCAGCAGTCAACAGGGGGCCAATCAGCCCCAGCATTTT. Encoded protein: CASSQQGANQPQHF.

The V and J genes are TRBV2 and TRBJ1-3, with D unresolved. The CDR3 is 15 amino acids. CDR1 and CDR2 (germline): SNHLY, FYNNEI. Between the trimmed V and J ends, which lost 3 bases and 0 bases, there was a span of 9 bases. CDR3 in DNA: TGTGCCAGCAGTGAGCAGGTGCTCTCTGGAAACACCATATATTTT. Residues: CASSEQVLSGNTIYF.

V gene TRBV7-9 combines with J gene TRBJ2-3, with D possibly being TRBD1 or TRBD2 (5 bases each). V lost 4 bases and J 2 bases, leaving 10 bases between the germline ends. Germline V lookup: CDR1 SEHNR, CDR2 FQNEAQ (reference sequence). This CDR3 contains 14 residues. Here the CDR3 DNA reads TGTGCCAGCAGCTACCAGGGAGCCACAGATACGCAGTATTTT. Amino acids: CASSYQGATDTQYF.

This chain uses TRBV27 with TRBJ1-1; D is perhaps TRBD1 (6 bases). Trimming pared 4 bases from V and 5 bases from J, leaving 11 bases between. Per the germline V gene, CDR1 is MNHEY and CDR2 is SMNVEV (reference sequence). This CDR3 spans 13 amino acids. The CDR3 protein is CASSSQGRTEAFF. The CDR3 DNA is TGTGCCAGCAGTTCACAGGGAAGAACTGAAGCTTTCTTT.

The genes are TRBV27 and TRBJ1-1; 8 bases map to TRBD1. V shed 6 bases, J shed 4 bases, and the junction held 10 bases outside the gene matches. The CDR3 contains 15 residues. Germline CDR1 is MNHEY and CDR2 is SMNVEV (reference sequence). CDR3 in DNA: TGTGCCAGCAGCCCTACAGGGGGGTGGCGCACTGAAGCTTTCTTT. It encodes CASSPTGGWRTEAFF.

The chain combines TRBV6-5 with TRBJ2-2, with no clear D. V was shortened by 2 bases and J by 3 bases, with 7 bases between the two germline ends. The CDR3 loop spans 14 amino acids. Per germline, CDR1 MNHEY and CDR2 SVGAGI. CDR3 amino acids: CASSYEGYTGELFF. CDR3 in DNA: TGTGCCAGCAGTTACGAAGGATACACCGGGGAGCTGTTTTTT.